This T cell receptor (beta chain) is drawn from a study of neurological immune-mediated disorders. Study-wide results and limits: The greatest TCR clonal expansion appeared in HTLV-1-associated myelopathy and the smallest, falling below healthy controls, in multiple sclerosis. No sharing of CDR3 amino acid sequences was observed among expanded clones across subjects, suggesting private repertoires in all groups.

Unsorted libraries used 2 million PBMCs kept at -80 degrees C. Germline lookup yields CDR1 SGHRS and CDR2 YFSETQ. Trimming left V 3 bases short and J 0 bases short, with 10 bases between. This CDR3 is built from 15 residues. The cDNA was synthesized by means of template-switch 5'RACE, which was carried out with 10-nucleotide random UMIs. TCRdb reprocessed the 5' RACE reads with MiXCR, giving one entry per CDR3 protein. The sample has 75,000 to 95,000 distinct CDR3 sequences, about a sixth seen once; the top ten hold roughly 14%. This clonotype was picked up many times. No antigen is known for it. The TCR sequence derives from a middle-aged woman in good health. The chain links TRBV5-1 to TRBJ2-1; TRBD2 might be the D (5 bases). The sequencing sample was made of PBMCs. The CDR3, as DNA: TGCGCCAGCAGCTCTGTCCGGGACTCCTACAATGAGCAGTTCTTC. Translation: CASSSVRDSYNEQFF.